Presented here are 17 T cell receptor beta chains from one specimen sequenced in a study of blood T cells in healthy people across ages. The authors ran a second PCR of about 7 to 11 cycles using a sample-barcoded 5' primer and a J-beta primer mix. A single record per CDR3 protein comes from TCRdb applying MiXCR to the 5' RACE reads. The data contain 1.5 million to 1.9 million distinct CDR3 sequences, about 45% of them singletons. The sample consisted of blood. Source of these receptors: a woman between 18 and 29 years old in good health.

The chain recombines TRBV7-9 with TRBJ2-1; possible D gene TRBD2, 6 bases. V was trimmed by 1 base and J by 8 bases, leaving 21 bases between them. Per the germline V gene, CDR1 is SEHNR and CDR2 is FQNEAQ (reference sequence). The CDR3 has 17 amino acids. CDR3 bases: TGTGCCAGCAGCTTAGGAAACCCGGGGCTAGCGTATGATGAGCAGTTCTTC. This codes for CASSLGNPGLAYDEQFF.

This sequence joins TRBV12-3 or TRBV12-4 and TRBJ2-2, with no clear D. The CDR3 spans 14 residues. The V and J ends lost 3 bases and 4 bases respectively, with 9 bases between them. The CDR3 coding sequence is TGTGCCAGCAGTTTCCCTCTCTCCACCGGGGAGCTGTTTTTT. As protein: CASSFPLSTGELFF.

The table lists this clonotype with a few counts. The chain is built from TRBV29-1 and TRBJ2-3; TRBD1 matches 7 bases. CDR3 length: 13 amino acids. The germline V gene has CDR1 SQVTM and CDR2 ANQGSEA. Germline trimming cut 7 bases from V and 4 bases from J; bases unmatched to any gene: 8. CDR3 sequence reads: CSGGTVRSDTQYF. As DNA, the CDR3 is TGCAGCGGGGGGACAGTCCGTTCAGATACGCAGTATTTT.

This clonotype was counted between two and nine times. This rearrangement joins TRBV4-3 to TRBJ2-1, with 7 nucleotides matching TRBD2. Germline assignment: CDR1 LGHNA and CDR2 YSLEER. The CDR3 is made up of 17 amino acids. After removal of 0 bases from V and 0 bases from J, the junction contained 5 bases not matched to a gene. The DNA for the CDR3 is TGCGCCAGCAGCCAAGATTGGGGCGGGAGCTCCTACAATGAGCAGTTCTTC. This codes for CASSQDWGGSSYNEQFF.

This clonotype was seen a handful of times. The chain is built from TRBV10-3 and TRBJ1-1, with a weak D call TRBD1 (5 bases). Trimming removed 3 bases at V and 5 bases at J, with 7 bases between. This CDR3 comprises 12 residues. From germline, CDR1 is ENHRY and CDR2 SYGVKD. The CDR3 sequence is CAISDGGTEAFF. CDR3 nucleotides: TGTGCCATCAGTGACGGGGGTACTGAAGCTTTCTTT.

The V and J genes are TRBV9 and TRBJ2-3, with 7 bases lining up with TRBD2. CDR1 is SGDLS, CDR2 YYNGEE, per germline. The CDR3 spans 15 residues. V shed 2 bases, J shed 4 bases, and the junction held 7 bases outside the gene matches. The CDR3 sequence: CASSVRAGSSDTQYF. CDR3 nucleotide sequence: TGTGCCAGCAGCGTCCGAGCGGGGTCTTCAGATACGCAGTATTTT.

J is TRBJ2-1 and V is TRBV10-2; D is unclear. CDR1 is WSHSY and CDR2 is SAAADI in the germline V gene. This CDR3 comprises 15 residues. Between the trimmed V and J ends, which lost 2 bases and 0 bases, there was a span of 8 bases. The CDR3 coding sequence is TGCGCCAGCAGTGAGGCGAAGGTCTCCTACAATGAGCAGTTCTTC. Translated: CASSEAKVSYNEQFF.

The chain carries TRBV3-1 and TRBJ2-7; 10 nucleotides match TRBD2. The CDR3 length is 15 residues. V was pared by 4 bases and J by 5 bases, with 8 bases of the junction left unmatched. CDR1 is LGHDT and CDR2 is YNNKEL in the germline V gene (reference sequence). In DNA form, the CDR3 reads TGTGCCAGCAGCCGGGAGCGGGAGGGGGGTAACGAGCAGTACTTC. Its protein product is CASSREREGGNEQYF.

This clonotype was observed many times. The V gene is TRBV5-1, the J gene TRBJ2-1; D could derive from TRBD1 or TRBD2 (5 bases each). Trimming pared 0 bases from V and 9 bases from J, leaving 13 bases between. There are 14 residues in the CDR3. Looked up from germline, CDR1 is SGHRS and CDR2 is YFSETQ. The CDR3 region is CASSLDSWGSEQFF. DNA for the CDR3: TGCGCCAGCAGCTTGGATAGTTGGGGGAGTGAGCAGTTCTTC.

This clonotype was counted only a few times. This sequence joins TRBV5-6 and TRBJ2-3, with D tentatively TRBD1 or TRBD2 (6 bases each). CDR1 is SGHDT, CDR2 YYEEEE, per germline. Deletions cut 4 bases from V and 3 bases from J, with 12 bases between. This CDR3 comprises 14 residues. The CDR3 coding sequence is TGTGCCAGCAGCGAAACAGGGAGGACAGATACGCAGTATTTT. Translation gives CASSETGRTDTQYF. Complete variable domain (other parts from reference TRBV5-6 and TRBJ2-3): DAGVTQSPTHLIKTRGQQVTLRCSPKSGHDTVSWYQQALGQGPQFIFQYYEEEERQRGNFPDRFSGHQFPNYSSELNVNALLLGDSALYLCASSETGRTDTQYFGPGTRLTVL.

This chain uses TRBV3-1 with TRBJ2-2; D remains ambiguous. Germline-derived CDR1 and CDR2 are LGHDT and YNNKEL (reference sequence). This CDR3 contains 15 residues. V shed 3 bases and J shed 0 bases, with 8 bases lying between them. The CDR3 DNA reads as TGTGCCAGCAGCCACGGAGTCACGAACACCGGGGAGCTGTTTTTT. This gives the protein CASSHGVTNTGELFF.

This chain links TRBV5-5 with TRBJ1-2, with 11 bases identical to TRBD1. This CDR3 has 15 residues. V lost 3 bases to trimming and J lost 2 bases; unmatched junction nucleotides: 3. Germline assignment: CDR1 SGHKS and CDR2 YYEKEE (reference sequence). The CDR3: CASSWTGGVNYGYTF. The DNA of the CDR3 is TGTGCCAGCAGCTGGACAGGGGGCGTAAACTATGGCTACACCTTC.

This clonotype was seen repeatedly, ten times or more. The chain couples TRBV12-3 or TRBV12-4 to TRBJ2-7; 9 bases align to TRBD1. The CDR3 is 14 residues long. The junction had 2 bases not matched to a gene; V was cut back by 0 bases and J by 5 bases. DNA for the CDR3: TGTGCCAGCAGTTTAGCCGGACAGGGGAACGAGCAGTACTTC. It specifies CASSLAGQGNEQYF.

The table lists this clonotype with a few counts. V gene TRBV29-1 combines with J gene TRBJ1-2; weak D call: TRBD1 (5 bases). Between the trimmed V and J ends, which lost 8 bases and 4 bases, there was a span of 17 bases. CDR3 length: 13 residues. Germline V lookup: CDR1 SQVTM, CDR2 ANQGSEA. The CDR3 is CSTSETELYGYTF. For the CDR3, the DNA is TGCAGCACCTCGGAGACAGAACTCTATGGCTACACCTTC.

The chain is built from TRBV7-2 and TRBJ2-4, with 7 bases fitting TRBD1. The J call may not be correct, given that the DNA end is closer to TRBJ2-5. Germline V lookup: CDR1 SGHTA, CDR2 FQGNSA. The CDR3 loop spans 16 amino acids. CDR3 coding DNA: TGTGCCAGCAGCTCACCTAGGGGGCAGGTCGAAGAGACCCAGTACTTC. Amino acid sequence: CASSSPRGQVEETQYF.

Details on this clonotype: Sequence at one end of the junction differs from germline and may be a read error. V and J are TRBV6-5 and TRBJ2-4; 10 bases fit TRBD1. There are 15 residues in the CDR3. CDR1 and CDR2 (germline): MNHEY, SVGAGI. The CDR3 DNA follows: TGTGCCATCAGTTACTCCGGGGACAGGGGAAACATTCAGTACTTC. It yields the protein CAISYSGDRGNIQYF.

This clonotype was detected only once. The rearrangement joins TRBV20-1 to TRBJ2-4; no clear D. The last part of the DNA fits TRBJ2-7 better; the J call may be wrong. The CDR3 totals 14 residues. Germline CDR1 DFQATT, CDR2 SNEGSKA (reference sequence). The CDR3 bases are TGCAGTGCTAGAGATCTTGCCCTTGGATACGAGCAGTACTTC. This translates into CSARDLALGYEQYF.